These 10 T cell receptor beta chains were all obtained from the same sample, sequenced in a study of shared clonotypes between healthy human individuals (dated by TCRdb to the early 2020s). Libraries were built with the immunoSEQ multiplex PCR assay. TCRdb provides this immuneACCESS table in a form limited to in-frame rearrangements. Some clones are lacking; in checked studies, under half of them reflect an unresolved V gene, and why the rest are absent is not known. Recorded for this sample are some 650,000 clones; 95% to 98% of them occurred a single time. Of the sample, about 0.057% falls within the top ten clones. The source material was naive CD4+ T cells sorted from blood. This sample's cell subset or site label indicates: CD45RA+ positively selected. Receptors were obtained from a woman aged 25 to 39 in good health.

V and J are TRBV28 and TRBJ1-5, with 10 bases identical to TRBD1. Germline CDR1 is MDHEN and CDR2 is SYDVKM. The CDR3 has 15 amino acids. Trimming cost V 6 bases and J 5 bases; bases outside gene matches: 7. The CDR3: CASRPGQGSYQPQHF. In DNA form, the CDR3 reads TGTGCCAGCAGACCGGGACAGGGGAGCTATCAGCCCCAGCATTTT.

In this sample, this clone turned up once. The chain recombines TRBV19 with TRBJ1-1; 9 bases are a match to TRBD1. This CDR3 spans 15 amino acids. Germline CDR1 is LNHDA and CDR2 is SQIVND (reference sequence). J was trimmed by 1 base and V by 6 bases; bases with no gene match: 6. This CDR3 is CASRAGTGRNTEAFF. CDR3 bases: TGTGCCAGTAGAGCCGGGACAGGGCGGAACACTGAAGCTTTCTTT.

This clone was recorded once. The CDR3 sequence: CASSLAPGQGNYEQYF. CDR3 nucleotides: TGTGCCAGCAGTTTGGCTCCGGGACAGGGGAACTACGAGCAGTACTTC. V and J are TRBV28 and TRBJ2-7; 10 bases map to TRBD1. Germline values: CDR1 MDHEN, CDR2 SYDVKM. V dropped 3 bases and J dropped 3; count of bases not matched to a gene: 8. CDR3 length: 16 residues. Based on the CDR3 plus reference TRBV28 and TRBJ2-7, the full variable domain is DVKVTQSSRYLVKRTGEKVFLECVQDMDHENMFWYRQDPGLGLRLIYFSYDVKMKEKGDIPEGYSVSREKKERFSLILESASTNQTSMYLCASSLAPGQGNYEQYFGPGTRLTVT.

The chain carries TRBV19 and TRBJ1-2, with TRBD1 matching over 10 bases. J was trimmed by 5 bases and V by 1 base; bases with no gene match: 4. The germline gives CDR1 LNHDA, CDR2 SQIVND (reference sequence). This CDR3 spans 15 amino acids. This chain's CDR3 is CASSIGGQGTYGYTF. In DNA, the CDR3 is TGTGCCAGTAGTATAGGGGGACAGGGGACATATGGCTACACCTTC.

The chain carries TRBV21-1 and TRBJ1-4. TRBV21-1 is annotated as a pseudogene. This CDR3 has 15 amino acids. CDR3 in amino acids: CASSKGSDLDEKLFF. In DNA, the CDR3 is TGTGCCAGCAGCAAAGGAAGTGACCTTGATGAAAAACTGTTTTTT.

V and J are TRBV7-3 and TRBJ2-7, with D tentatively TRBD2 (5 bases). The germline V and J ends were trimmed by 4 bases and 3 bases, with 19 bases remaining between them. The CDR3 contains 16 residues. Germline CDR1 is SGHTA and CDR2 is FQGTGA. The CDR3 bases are TGTGCCAGCAGCTCCTCCGTTGGCGGGCTTGGCTACGAGCAGTACTTC. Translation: CASSSSVGGLGYEQYF.

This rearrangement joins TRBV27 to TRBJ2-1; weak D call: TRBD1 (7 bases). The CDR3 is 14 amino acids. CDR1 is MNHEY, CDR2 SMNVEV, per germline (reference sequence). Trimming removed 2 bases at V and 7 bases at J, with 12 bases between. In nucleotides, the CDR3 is TGTGCCAGCAGTTTAACGCCAGGGGGGAATGAGCAGTTCTTC. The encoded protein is CASSLTPGGNEQFF.

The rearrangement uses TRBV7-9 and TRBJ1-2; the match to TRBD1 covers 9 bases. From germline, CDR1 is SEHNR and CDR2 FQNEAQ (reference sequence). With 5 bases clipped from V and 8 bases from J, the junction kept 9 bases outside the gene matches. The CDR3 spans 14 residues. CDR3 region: CASSPGQGLIGYTF. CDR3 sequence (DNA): TGTGCCAGCAGCCCCGGACAGGGGTTAATAGGCTACACCTTC.

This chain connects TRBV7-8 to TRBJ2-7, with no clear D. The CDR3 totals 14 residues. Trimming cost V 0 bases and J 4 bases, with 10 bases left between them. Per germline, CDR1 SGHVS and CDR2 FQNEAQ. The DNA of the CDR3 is TGTGCCAGCAGCTTAGCGCCCGGGCTTTACGAGCAGTACTTC. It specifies CASSLAPGLYEQYF.

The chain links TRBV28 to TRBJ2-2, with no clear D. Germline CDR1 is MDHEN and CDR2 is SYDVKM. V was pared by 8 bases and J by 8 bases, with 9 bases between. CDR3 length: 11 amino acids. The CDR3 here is CASDRSGELFF. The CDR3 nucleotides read TGTGCCAGCGACCGATCTGGGGAGCTGTTTTTT.